This is a list of T cell receptor beta chains from one sample in a study of shared clonotypes between healthy human individuals. The repertoire was sequenced with immunoSEQ multiplex PCR; TCRdb's copy has only in-frame clones and lacks some. Of 2,500,000 or so clones listed, 80% to 95% are singletons. Source material: naive CD4+ T cells from PBMCs. The receptors come from a man between 18 and 29 years old in good health. Some clones in this sample may be carry-over from other donors' samples. Both conserved end residues are part of each CDR3. The D gene is left open where the match is weak. Expanded clones get a size class; other rows say once, few or many, or leave the size out.

d_gene: NA
abundance: NA
j_gene: TRBJ2-3
v_gene: TRBV10-3
CDR3aa: CAISRDLSTDTQYF
CDR3nt: TGTGCCATCTCGCGGGATCTATCCACAGATACGCAGTATTTT

d_gene: NA
abundance: NA
j_gene: TRBJ2-6
v_gene: TRBV7-8
CDR3aa: CASRPAGSGANVLTF
CDR3nt: TGTGCCAGCAGGCCAGCAGGGTCAGGGGCCAACGTCCTGACTTTC

d_gene: TRBD1
abundance: NA
j_gene: TRBJ2-2
v_gene: TRBV27
CDR3aa: CASRGDRVSWYNTGELFF
CDR3nt: TGTGCCAGCAGAGGGGACAGGGTTTCATGGTATAACACCGGGGAGCTGTTTTTT

d_gene: NA
abundance: NA
j_gene: TRBJ1-3
v_gene: TRBV9
CDR3aa: CASSDRTRSGNTIYF
CDR3nt: TGTGCCAGCAGCGACCGGACTCGCTCTGGAAACACCATATATTTT

d_gene: NA
abundance: NA
j_gene: TRBJ2-7
v_gene: TRBV5-6
CDR3aa: CASTPPWAGEQYF
CDR3nt: TGTGCCAGCACCCCCCCGTGGGCGGGAGAGCAGTACTTC

d_gene: NA
abundance: NA
j_gene: TRBJ2-5
v_gene: TRBV28
CDR3aa: CASRRETQYF
CDR3nt: TGTGCCAGCAGGAGAGAGACCCAGTACTTC

d_gene: TRBD1
abundance: few
j_gene: TRBJ1-2
v_gene: TRBV5-1
CDR3aa: CASSLGTGSNYGYTF
CDR3nt: TGCGCCAGCAGCTTGGGGACAGGGTCCAACTATGGCTACACCTTC

d_gene: TRBD2
abundance: NA
j_gene: TRBJ2-1
v_gene: TRBV10-2
CDR3aa: CASSGSPGLAVYNEQFF
CDR3nt: TGCGCCAGCAGTGGTTCGCCGGGACTAGCGGTTTACAATGAGCAGTTCTTC

d_gene: TRBD2
abundance: NA
j_gene: TRBJ2-7
v_gene: TRBV29-1
CDR3aa: CSVEVGLAGAYEQYF
CDR3nt: TGCAGCGTTGAAGTCGGACTAGCGGGGGCCTACGAGCAGTACTTC

d_gene: NA
abundance: NA
j_gene: TRBJ1-5
v_gene: TRBV10-2
CDR3aa: CASSVGGGSNQPQHF
CDR3nt: TGCGCCAGCAGTGTAGGGGGTGGGAGCAATCAGCCCCAGCATTTT

d_gene: TRBD2
abundance: NA
j_gene: TRBJ2-7
v_gene: TRBV28
CDR3aa: CASSGGGGTYEQYF
CDR3nt: TGTGCCAGCAGTGGCGGCGGGGGAACCTACGAGCAGTACTTC

d_gene: NA
abundance: NA
j_gene: TRBJ2-1
v_gene: TRBV7-6
CDR3aa: CASSPGTGNNEQFF
CDR3nt: TGTGCCAGCAGCCCTGGGACTGGCAACAATGAGCAGTTCTTC

d_gene: TRBD2
abundance: NA
j_gene: TRBJ2-7
v_gene: TRBV6-5
CDR3aa: CATRLAGAHYEQYF
CDR3nt: TGTGCCACAAGACTAGCGGGAGCTCACTACGAGCAGTACTTC

d_gene: NA
abundance: NA
j_gene: TRBJ2-2
v_gene: TRBV7-3
CDR3aa: CASSFDANTGELFF
CDR3nt: TGTGCCAGCAGCTTCGACGCTAACACCGGGGAGCTGTTTTTT

d_gene: NA
abundance: NA
j_gene: TRBJ1-2
v_gene: TRBV19
CDR3aa: CASTQTGPNYGYTF
CDR3nt: TGTGCCAGTACCCAGACAGGACCAAACTATGGCTACACCTTC

d_gene: TRBD2
abundance: NA
j_gene: TRBJ2-5
v_gene: TRBV2
CDR3aa: CASSVETSGSGETQYF
CDR3nt: TGTGCCAGCAGTGTCGAGACTAGCGGGAGTGGAGAGACCCAGTACTTC

d_gene: NA
abundance: NA
j_gene: TRBJ2-5
v_gene: TRBV4-1
CDR3aa: CASSLKSLETQYF
CDR3nt: TGCGCCAGCAGCCTCAAGAGTTTAGAGACCCAGTACTTC

d_gene: NA
abundance: NA
j_gene: TRBJ1-5
v_gene: TRBV6-5
CDR3aa: CASGTGVNQPQHF
CDR3nt: TGTGCCAGCGGTACAGGCGTCAATCAGCCCCAGCATTTT

d_gene: NA
abundance: NA
j_gene: TRBJ2-7
v_gene: TRBV4-2
CDR3aa: CASSQTLGSREQYF
CDR3nt: TGTGCCAGCAGCCAAACGCTGGGTTCGCGGGAGCAGTACTTC

d_gene: TRBD2
abundance: NA
j_gene: TRBJ2-2
v_gene: TRBV5-1
CDR3aa: CASSLASGLAGDRGTGELFF
CDR3nt: TGCGCCAGCAGCTTGGCCTCCGGACTAGCGGGAGACCGGGGAACCGGGGAGCTGTTTTTT

d_gene: NA
abundance: NA
j_gene: TRBJ1-5
v_gene: TRBV28
CDR3aa: CASAPPGGYSNQPQHF
CDR3nt: TGTGCCAGTGCGCCCCCTGGAGGGTATAGCAATCAGCCCCAGCATTTT

d_gene: NA
abundance: NA
j_gene: TRBJ1-5
v_gene: TRBV5-1
CDR3aa: CASIPSWGANWQPQHF
CDR3nt: TGCGCCAGCATCCCGTCGTGGGGGGCTAATTGGCAGCCCCAGCATTTT

d_gene: NA
abundance: NA
j_gene: TRBJ1-2
v_gene: TRBV5-1
CDR3aa: CASSLEGGGYTF
CDR3nt: TGCGCCAGCAGCTTAGAAGGAGGTGGCTACACCTTC

d_gene: NA
abundance: NA
j_gene: TRBJ2-7
v_gene: TRBV7-9
CDR3aa: CASSLGTTYEQYF
CDR3nt: TGTGCCAGCAGCTTAGGGACCACGTACGAGCAGTACTTC

d_gene: NA
abundance: NA
j_gene: TRBJ2-3
v_gene: TRBV27
CDR3aa: CASRRPGLGTDTQYF
CDR3nt: TGTGCCAGCAGAAGACCCGGGTTAGGCACAGATACGCAGTATTTT

d_gene: NA
abundance: NA
j_gene: TRBJ1-5
v_gene: TRBV7-3
CDR3aa: CASSLTGNQPQHF
CDR3nt: TGTGCCAGCAGCTTAACGGGCAATCAGCCCCAGCATTTT

d_gene: TRBD2
abundance: NA
j_gene: TRBJ2-1
v_gene: TRBV4-1
CDR3aa: CASSQDAGRAAFF
CDR3nt: TGCGCCAGCAGCCAAGACGCCGGGAGGGCTGCGTTCTTC

d_gene: TRBD1
abundance: NA
j_gene: TRBJ1-6
v_gene: TRBV30
CDR3aa: CACETGNNSPLHF
CDR3nt: TGTGCCTGCGAGACAGGGAATAATTCACCCCTCCACTTT

d_gene: NA
abundance: NA
j_gene: TRBJ2-7
v_gene: TRBV7-8
CDR3aa: CASSPVPGRSFTYEQYF
CDR3nt: TGTGCCAGCAGCCCAGTTCCGGGCAGGAGCTTTACCTACGAGCAGTACTTC

d_gene: NA
abundance: NA
j_gene: TRBJ1-1
v_gene: TRBV9
CDR3aa: CASSTGRGDTEAFF
CDR3nt: TGTGCCAGCAGCACAGGGAGGGGGGACACTGAAGCTTTCTTT

d_gene: NA
abundance: once
j_gene: TRBJ2-5
v_gene: TRBV19
CDR3aa: CASSILGQGRRETQYF
CDR3nt: TGTGCCAGTAGTATATTAGGTCAGGGGAGGAGAGAGACCCAGTACTTC

d_gene: TRBD1
abundance: NA
j_gene: TRBJ2-7
v_gene: TRBV5-1
CDR3aa: CASSLTTGAAYEQYF
CDR3nt: TGCGCCAGCAGCTTGACGACAGGGGCCGCCTACGAGCAGTACTTC

d_gene: NA
abundance: NA
j_gene: TRBJ2-7
v_gene: TRBV23-1
CDR3aa: CAGGYPRRTSYF
CDR3nt: TGCGCCGGGGGGTACCCCCGAAGAACCTCATACTTC

d_gene: NA
abundance: NA
j_gene: TRBJ2-1
v_gene: TRBV27
CDR3aa: CASSFLDNEQFF
CDR3nt: TGTGCCAGCAGTTTTTTAGACAATGAGCAGTTCTTC

d_gene: NA
abundance: NA
j_gene: TRBJ2-1
v_gene: TRBV6-4
CDR3aa: CASSDFSGISYNEQFF
CDR3nt: TGTGCCAGCAGTGACTTTAGCGGAATCTCCTACAATGAGCAGTTCTTC

d_gene: NA
abundance: NA
j_gene: TRBJ2-7
v_gene: TRBV7-9
CDR3aa: CASSLGQGRGGDEQYF
CDR3nt: TGTGCCAGCAGCTTAGGACAGGGGCGCGGGGGCGACGAGCAGTACTTC

d_gene: TRBD2
abundance: NA
j_gene: TRBJ2-1
v_gene: TRBV28
CDR3aa: CASSGRTSRSYNEQFF
CDR3nt: TGTGCCAGCAGTGGACGGACTAGTCGCTCCTACAATGAGCAGTTCTTC

d_gene: TRBD2
abundance: NA
j_gene: TRBJ2-1
v_gene: TRBV5-8
CDR3aa: CASSLGRGRGYNEQFF
CDR3nt: TGTGCCAGCAGCTTAGGTCGCGGGAGGGGCTACAATGAGCAGTTCTTC

d_gene: TRBD1
abundance: NA
j_gene: TRBJ2-5
v_gene: TRBV29-1
CDR3aa: CSVIGQGARETQYF
CDR3nt: TGCAGCGTTATAGGACAGGGGGCTCGAGAGACCCAGTACTTC

d_gene: NA
abundance: NA
j_gene: TRBJ2-7
v_gene: TRBV29-1
CDR3aa: CSVVKQGYEQYF
CDR3nt: TGCAGCGTTGTCAAACAGGGCTACGAGCAGTACTTC

d_gene: TRBD2
abundance: NA
j_gene: TRBJ2-4
v_gene: TRBV5-1
CDR3aa: CASSLELAGTNIQYF
CDR3nt: TGCGCCAGCAGCTTGGAACTAGCGGGAACAAACATTCAGTACTTC

d_gene: NA
abundance: NA
j_gene: TRBJ2-7
v_gene: TRBV7-8
CDR3aa: CASSYFQGKGEQYF
CDR3nt: TGTGCCAGCAGCTACTTCCAGGGGAAGGGCGAGCAGTACTTC

d_gene: TRBD2
abundance: NA
j_gene: TRBJ2-3
v_gene: TRBV7-2
CDR3aa: CASSWGRLAGIDTQYF
CDR3nt: TGTGCCAGCAGCTGGGGTCGACTAGCGGGAATAGATACGCAGTATTTT

d_gene: NA
abundance: NA
j_gene: TRBJ2-6
v_gene: TRBV2
CDR3aa: CASSEYSGANVLTF
CDR3nt: TGTGCCAGCAGTGAATACTCTGGGGCCAACGTCCTGACTTTC

d_gene: TRBD2
abundance: NA
j_gene: TRBJ2-5
v_gene: TRBV15
CDR3aa: CATSRVRTSWETQYF
CDR3nt: TGTGCCACCAGCAGAGTCAGGACTAGCTGGGAGACCCAGTACTTC

d_gene: TRBD1
abundance: NA
j_gene: TRBJ1-1
v_gene: TRBV2
CDR3aa: CASSPTGESEAFF
CDR3nt: TGTGCCAGCAGCCCTACAGGGGAGTCGGAAGCTTTCTTT

d_gene: TRBD1
abundance: few
j_gene: TRBJ1-1
v_gene: TRBV5-4
CDR3aa: CASSPGSGTGNAFF
CDR3nt: TGTGCCAGCAGCCCAGGATCCGGGACAGGGAACGCTTTCTTT

d_gene: NA
abundance: NA
j_gene: TRBJ1-1
v_gene: TRBV25-1
CDR3aa: CASSYTENTEAFF
CDR3nt: TGTGCCAGCAGTTATACAGAAAACACTGAAGCTTTCTTT

d_gene: NA
abundance: NA
j_gene: TRBJ2-5
v_gene: TRBV4-2
CDR3aa: CASSGVDNWGETQYF
CDR3nt: TGTGCCAGCAGCGGGGTGGACAACTGGGGAGAGACCCAGTACTTC

d_gene: TRBD1
abundance: NA
j_gene: TRBJ2-1
v_gene: TRBV6-1
CDR3aa: CASSRDRAYNEQFF
CDR3nt: TGTGCCAGCAGTCGGGACAGGGCGTACAATGAGCAGTTCTTC

d_gene: NA
abundance: NA
j_gene: TRBJ2-1
v_gene: TRBV5-1
CDR3aa: CASSLAPGNEQFF
CDR3nt: TGCGCCAGCAGCTTGGCCCCCGGCAATGAGCAGTTCTTC

d_gene: NA
abundance: NA
j_gene: TRBJ2-1
v_gene: TRBV7-6
CDR3aa: CATKKTLPQGIVNEQFF
CDR3nt: TGTGCCACCAAAAAGACGTTGCCCCAGGGGATCGTCAATGAGCAGTTCTTC

d_gene: NA
abundance: NA
j_gene: TRBJ2-5
v_gene: TRBV7-2
CDR3aa: CASSLNRETQYF
CDR3nt: TGTGCCAGCAGCCTGAATCGAGAGACCCAGTACTTC

d_gene: TRBD1
abundance: once
j_gene: TRBJ1-5
v_gene: TRBV19
CDR3aa: CASSIDRGNQPQHF
CDR3nt: TGTGCCAGTAGTATAGACAGGGGGAATCAGCCCCAGCATTTT

d_gene: TRBD2
abundance: once
j_gene: TRBJ2-1
v_gene: TRBV7-2
CDR3aa: CASRLTGGVYNEQFF
CDR3nt: TGTGCCAGCCGACTCACGGGAGGGGTCTACAATGAGCAGTTCTTC

d_gene: TRBD1
abundance: NA
j_gene: TRBJ1-4
v_gene: TRBV7-8
CDR3aa: CASSLAQSGTGHEKLFF
CDR3nt: TGTGCCAGCAGCTTAGCTCAATCCGGGACAGGGCACGAAAAACTGTTTTTT

d_gene: TRBD1
abundance: NA
j_gene: TRBJ1-1
v_gene: TRBV27
CDR3aa: CASSWDGQGHTEAFF
CDR3nt: TGTGCCAGCAGCTGGGATGGACAGGGGCACACTGAAGCTTTCTTT

d_gene: NA
abundance: NA
j_gene: TRBJ2-3
v_gene: TRBV28
CDR3aa: CASSLLSDTQYF
CDR3nt: TGTGCCAGCAGTTTACTTAGCGATACGCAGTATTTT

d_gene: NA
abundance: NA
j_gene: TRBJ2-6
v_gene: TRBV28
CDR3aa: CASRPQPGSGANVLTF
CDR3nt: TGTGCCAGCAGGCCTCAGCCAGGGTCTGGGGCCAACGTCCTGACTTTC

d_gene: TRBD2
abundance: NA
j_gene: TRBJ2-7
v_gene: TRBV28
CDR3aa: CASSLRLAGESHEQYF
CDR3nt: TGTGCCAGCAGTTTACGACTAGCGGGAGAGTCCCACGAGCAGTACTTC